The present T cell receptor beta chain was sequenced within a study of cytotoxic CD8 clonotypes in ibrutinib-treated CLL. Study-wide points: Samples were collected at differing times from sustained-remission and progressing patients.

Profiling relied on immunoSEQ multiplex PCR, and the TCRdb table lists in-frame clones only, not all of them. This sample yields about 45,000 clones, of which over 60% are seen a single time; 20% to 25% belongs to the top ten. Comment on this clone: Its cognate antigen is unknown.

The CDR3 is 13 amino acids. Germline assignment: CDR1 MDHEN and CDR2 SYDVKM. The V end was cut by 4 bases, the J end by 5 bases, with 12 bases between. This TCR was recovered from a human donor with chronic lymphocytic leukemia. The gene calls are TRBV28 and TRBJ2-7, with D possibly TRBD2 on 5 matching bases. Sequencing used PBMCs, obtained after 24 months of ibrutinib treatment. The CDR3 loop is CASSSNSRDEQYF. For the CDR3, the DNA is TGTGCCAGCAGTTCAAACTCGAGGGACGAGCAGTACTTC. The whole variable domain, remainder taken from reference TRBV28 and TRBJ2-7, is DVKVTQSSRYLVKRTGEKVFLECVQDMDHENMFWYRQDPGLGLRLIYFSYDVKMKEKGDIPEGYSVSREKKERFSLILESASTNQTSMYLCASSSNSRDEQYFGPGTRLTVT.